Listed here are 17 T cell receptor beta chains from one sample, sequenced in a study of blood T cells in healthy people across ages. Then a second PCR, running roughly 7 to 12 cycles, was carried out with a sample-barcoded 5' primer and a J-beta primer mix. TCRdb re-called the 5' RACE reads through MiXCR, storing one row per CDR3 protein. The sample lists fewer than 2 million distinct CDR3 sequences; around 40% were seen once. What was sequenced was blood. These receptors were obtained from a human donor in good health.

CDR3 residues: CASSFSGVNYEQYF. CDR3 sequence (DNA): TGTGCCAGCAGCTTTAGCGGGGTCAACTACGAGCAGTACTTC. This sequence joins TRBV7-8 and TRBJ2-7; 8 bases match TRBD2. J was trimmed by 3 bases and V by 3 bases; bases with no gene match: 4. The CDR3 totals 14 residues. Germline assignment: CDR1 SGHVS and CDR2 FQNEAQ.

This clonotype was recorded a few times. The gene calls are TRBV11-3 and TRBJ2-5; possible D gene TRBD2, 6 bases. Gene TRBJ2-7 matches the end of the DNA better, so the J call may be wrong. From germline, CDR1 is SGHNT and CDR2 YENEEA. The CDR3 consists of 14 residues. CDR3 in amino acids: CASSSRDFSYEQYF. Written as DNA, the CDR3 is TGTGCCAGCAGCTCCCGGGACTTCTCCTACGAGCAGTACTTC.

This chain connects TRBV28 to TRBJ1-1; a possible D gene is TRBD1 (5 bases). Trimming removed 5 bases at V and 4 bases at J, with 17 bases between. The CDR3 sequence is 15 residues long. From germline, CDR1 is MDHEN and CDR2 SYDVKM. The CDR3 protein is CASSERGWGGTEAFF. In nucleotides, the CDR3 is TGTGCCAGCAGTGAGCGGGGATGGGGCGGCACTGAAGCTTTCTTT.

V and J are TRBV12-3 or TRBV12-4 and TRBJ2-7, with TRBD1 matching 8 bases. There are 14 residues in the CDR3. Losses at the gene ends were 5 bases for V and 2 bases for J; bases not matched to a gene: 5. CDR3 residues: CASSPDRAPYEQYF. The DNA of the CDR3 is TGTGCCAGCAGTCCGGACAGGGCCCCCTACGAGCAGTACTTC.

Only a few counts were recorded for this clonotype. V gene TRBV29-1 combines with J gene TRBJ1-2; 7 bases match TRBD1. CDR1 SQVTM and CDR2 ANQGSEA come from the germline V gene. The CDR3 is 13 amino acids. V was clipped by 5 bases and J by 2 bases; unmatched bases: 5. The CDR3 loop reads CSVPGTANYGYTF. In DNA form, the CDR3 reads TGCAGCGTTCCTGGGACAGCAAACTATGGCTACACCTTC.

This clonotype occurred a few times. The chain employs TRBV7-3 and TRBJ1-2; D might be TRBD1 (5 bases). V dropped 5 bases and J dropped 4 bases, with 23 bases sitting between them. This CDR3 spans 17 amino acids. CDR1 SGHTA and CDR2 FQGTGA come from the germline V gene. The CDR3 spells CASSPGGGDPSAYGYTF. CDR3 in DNA: TGTGCCAGCAGCCCAGGCGGGGGGGATCCGAGTGCCTATGGCTACACCTTC.

This chain joins TRBV20-1 and TRBJ2-7; D unclear. The CDR3 sequence is 13 residues long. The germline gives CDR1 DFQATT, CDR2 SNEGSKA (reference sequence). Trimming removed 3 bases at V and 3 bases at J, with 12 bases between. Here the CDR3 DNA reads TGCAGTGCTAGTGAACATAGTGGCTACGAGCAGTACTTC. It specifies CSASEHSGYEQYF.

The genes are TRBV20-1 and TRBJ2-1; 7 bases fit TRBD2. Looked up from germline, CDR1 is DFQATT and CDR2 is SNEGSKA (reference sequence). V dropped 0 bases and J dropped 10; count of bases not matched to a gene: 12. The CDR3 loop spans 15 amino acids. CDR3 sequence reads: CSARDLRAGLPEQFF. The CDR3 coding sequence is TGCAGTGCTAGAGATCTGCGAGCGGGGTTGCCCGAGCAGTTCTTC.

This clonotype was detected ten times or more. The V call is TRBV7-2, the J call TRBJ2-7; D is uncertain. The germline V gene has CDR1 SGHTA and CDR2 FQGNSA. V was pared by 2 bases and J by 3 bases, with 5 bases between. This CDR3 has 12 residues. The CDR3 protein is CASSLLVYEQYF. The CDR3 DNA reads as TGTGCCAGCAGCTTACTGGTCTACGAGCAGTACTTC.

This clonotype was recorded at least ten times. The chain joins TRBV5-4 to TRBJ2-5, with D possibly matching TRBD2 (5 bases). Trimming removed 9 bases from V and 5 bases from J, with 17 bases in between. This CDR3 region has 13 residues. CDR1 and CDR2 (germline): SGHNT, YYREEE (reference sequence). The CDR3 nucleotides read TGTGCCACGTCGTGGGGTGAGCGGGAGACCCAGTACTTC. This codes for CATSWGERETQYF.

V is TRBV6-2 or TRBV6-3 and J is TRBJ1-4, with D unclear. The CDR3 consists of 15 residues. Deletions cut 0 bases from V and 3 bases from J, with 8 bases between. Germline assignment: CDR1 MNHEY and CDR2 SVGEGT. The CDR3 DNA is TGTGCCAGCAGTTACTCGGGCAGCGCTAATGAAAAACTGTTTTTT. It yields the protein CASSYSGSANEKLFF.

The chain has TRBV5-1 and TRBJ2-3; D might be TRBD1 (5 bases). The CDR3 totals 14 residues. CDR1 and CDR2 from the germline V gene are SGHRS and YFSETQ. V gave up 2 bases and J gave up 7 bases, with 14 bases separating them. The DNA for the CDR3 is TGCGCCAGCAGCTTTAGCACAGGCCGCTATACGCAGTATTTT. Protein: CASSFSTGRYTQYF.

This rearrangement joins TRBV2 to TRBJ1-2; D is unclear. Trimming left V 3 bases short and J 11 bases short, with 13 bases between. The germline V gene has CDR1 SNHLY and CDR2 FYNNEI. This CDR3 comprises 12 residues. CDR3 in DNA: TGTGCCAGCAGTGAGGGGTACAGATGGTACACCTTC. Translation: CASSEGYRWYTF.

This clonotype was recorded a few times. The CDR3 loop is CASSYENRGNDGYTF. The DNA for the CDR3 is TGTGCCAGCAGTTACGAGAACAGGGGAAATGATGGCTACACCTTC. The chain links TRBV6-6 to TRBJ1-2; 7 nucleotides match TRBD1. The CDR3 contains 15 residues. CDR1 and CDR2 from the germline V gene are MNHNY and SVGAGI (reference sequence). V lost 2 bases to trimming and J lost 6 bases; unmatched junction nucleotides: 9.

Comment on this clonotype: One junction end disagrees with the germline gene, perhaps due to a read error. The chain recombines TRBV12-5 with TRBJ2-1; D is ambiguous. Germline V gives CDR1 LGHNT, CDR2 FRNRAP. This CDR3 region has 15 residues. CDR3 nucleotide sequence: TGTGCTGGTGGTTTGGTACGAGAGGAACACAATGAGCAGTTCTTC. This sequence encodes CAGGLVREEHNEQFF.

The chain recombines TRBV4-1 with TRBJ2-3; D perhaps matches TRBD2 (5 bases). Germline values: CDR1 MGHRA, CDR2 YSYEKL. The CDR3 is 15 amino acids. Trimming shortened V by 4 bases and J by 1 base, and 12 bases separated the two germline ends. The DNA of the CDR3 is TGCGCCAGCAGCCGAGGACTTACCCGCACAGATACGCAGTATTTT. Translation: CASSRGLTRTDTQYF.

The CDR3 nucleotides are TGCGCCAGCAGCCGGGCAGGCGATTATAAAGCTTTCTTT. Amino acid sequence: CASSRAGDYKAFF. This sequence joins TRBV4-1 and TRBJ1-1; D unclear. Trimming took 4 bases from V and 9 from J, leaving 15 bases between them. Germline-derived CDR1 and CDR2 are MGHRA and YSYEKL. The CDR3 is made up of 13 amino acids.